This T cell receptor beta chain was captured by sequencing in a study of OX40 agonist ivuxolimab in advanced cancers. Study context: Treatment received earlier with anti-PD-1, anti-PD-L1 or anti-CTLA-4 agents was allowed, and over 30% had some. Three patients showed partial responses: one hepatocellular carcinoma and two cutaneous melanoma cases. Points from the study as a whole: Mean expanded clone counts were higher in CD8+ than CD4+ T cells.

At baseline, cycle 4 day 1, and cycle 7 day 1, blood was sampled. Produced via immunoSEQ multiplex PCR; TCRdb's table is partial and in-frame only. This table holds tens of thousands of clones, approximately 89% found once. Turning to this clone: What it binds is unknown.

V was cut by 0 bases and J by 9 bases, with 10 bases left in between. The length of the CDR3 is 13 residues. Germline-derived CDR1 and CDR2 are SNHLY and FYNNEI. The V call is TRBV2, the J call TRBJ2-3; D is possibly TRBD2 (6 bases). The TCR was taken from an adult with an advanced solid tumor such as melanoma, head and neck, liver or kidney cancer. The sample was CD4+ or CD8+ T cells sorted from blood, taken in a trial of the OX40 agonist ivuxolimab. CDR3 amino acids: CASSEAEAGTQYF. As DNA, the CDR3 is TGTGCCAGCAGTGAAGCTGAGGCGGGGACGCAGTATTTT.